These 19 T cell receptor beta chains were all obtained from the same sample, sequenced in a study of identical twins. TCRdb used MiXCR to reprocess the 5' RACE reads, holding one entry per CDR3 protein. The table lists 500,000 to 550,000 distinct CDR3 sequences, 20% to 25% of them singletons, with around 0.47% in the top ten. These sequences were also reported in another study, on yellow fever vaccine responses in identical twins.

Specimen: CD4+ T cells sorted from blood. Receptor source: a woman aged 18-29 years in good health.

The rearrangement joins TRBV20-1 to TRBJ2-3; TRBD1 matches at 9 bases. The V and J ends lost 6 bases and 1 base, in that order; junction bases with no gene match: 8. This CDR3 spans 15 amino acids. Germline V CDR1 and CDR2: DFQATT, SNEGSKA (reference sequence). The CDR3 region is CSASRRQGGTDTQYF. The CDR3 coding sequence is TGCAGTGCCTCGAGGCGACAGGGGGGCACAGATACGCAGTATTTT.

In this sample, this clonotype turned up a few times. The CDR3: CASSYGDRGSYNEQFF. Written as DNA, the CDR3 is TGTGCCAGCAGTTACGGGGACAGGGGCTCCTACAATGAGCAGTTCTTC. The chain is built from TRBV6-2 or TRBV6-3 and TRBJ2-1; 10 nucleotides agree with TRBD1. V trimming: 2 bases; J trimming: 0 bases; junction bases outside the gene matches: 1. Germline-derived CDR1 and CDR2 are MNHEY and SVGEGT. CDR3 size: 16 residues.

This clonotype was observed a handful of times. This sequence joins TRBV10-3 and TRBJ2-1; 13 bases are shared with TRBD2. The CDR3 runs 16 residues. V lost 6 bases and J lost 7; bases outside the gene matches: 9. Per the germline V gene, CDR1 is ENHRY and CDR2 is SYGVKD. The CDR3 sequence is CAISEWTSGSQNEQFF. CDR3 coding DNA: TGTGCCATCAGCGAATGGACTAGCGGGAGTCAGAATGAGCAGTTCTTC.

The chain joins TRBV4-2 to TRBJ2-5; 13 bases match TRBD2. The CDR3 spans 19 residues. Per the germline V gene, CDR1 is LGHNA and CDR2 is YNFKEQ. Trimming at V came to 0 bases and at J to 4 bases, leaving 11 bases not matched to a gene. The CDR3 DNA reads as TGTGCCAGCAGCCAAGATCTTCGACTAGCGGGGGGCCGAGCAGAGACCCAGTACTTC. This sequence encodes CASSQDLRLAGGRAETQYF.

The rearrangement joins TRBV5-5 to TRBJ1-5, with unresolved D. Germline CDR1 reads SGHKS; CDR2 reads YYEKEE (reference sequence). V was trimmed by 1 base and J by 4 bases, leaving 12 bases between them. CDR3 length: 15 amino acids. The CDR3 sequence is CASSLYAGPNQPQHF. DNA of the CDR3: TGTGCCAGCAGCTTGTATGCAGGCCCAAATCAGCCCCAGCATTTT.

This clonotype was detected only a few times. The rearrangement joins TRBV11-2 to TRBJ2-5, with D hard to call. In germline, CDR1 is SGHAT, CDR2 FQNNGV. The CDR3 length is 13 residues. Trimming cost V 7 bases and J 1 base, with 10 bases left between them. This chain's CDR3 is CASTTQPQETQYF. The CDR3 coding sequence is TGTGCCAGCACGACGCAGCCCCAAGAGACCCAGTACTTC.

This clonotype was picked up a small number of times. This chain's CDR3 is CASKFGVRGRAGELFF. CDR3 sequence (DNA): TGTGCCAGCAAGTTTGGAGTCCGCGGGAGAGCCGGGGAGCTGTTTTTT. V gene TRBV28 combines with J gene TRBJ2-2; the match to TRBD2 covers 7 bases. The V gene end was trimmed by 7 bases and the J gene end by 6 bases; junction bases not matched to a gene: 14. Germline V lookup: CDR1 MDHEN, CDR2 SYDVKM. This CDR3 is built from 16 residues.

The V gene is TRBV20-1, the J gene TRBJ2-5; maybe TRBD1 (6 bases). The CDR3 contains 12 residues. From germline, CDR1 is DFQATT and CDR2 SNEGSKA (reference sequence). Trimming shortened V by 6 bases and J by 1 base, and 9 bases separated the two germline ends. CDR3 sequence: CSAYRVQETQYF. The CDR3 DNA is TGCAGTGCGTACAGGGTCCAAGAGACCCAGTACTTC.

The rearrangement uses TRBV3-1 and TRBJ2-1; unclear D gene. Germline V gives CDR1 LGHDT, CDR2 YNNKEL (reference sequence). The CDR3 runs to 15 residues. V was clipped by 1 base and J by 5 bases, with 12 bases between them. The CDR3 here is CASSQAWVGNNEQFF. CDR3 nucleotides: TGTGCCAGCAGCCAAGCGTGGGTGGGTAACAATGAGCAGTTCTTC.

The V and J genes are TRBV3-1 and TRBJ2-7, with D possibly matching TRBD2 (5 bases). The germline V gene has CDR1 LGHDT and CDR2 YNNKEL (reference sequence). The CDR3 is 12 residues long. V was cut by 3 bases and J by 5 bases, with 8 bases left in between. The CDR3 nucleotides are TGTGCCAGCAGCCAGGGGAGTCACGAGCAGTACTTC. The encoded protein is CASSQGSHEQYF.

This chain links TRBV4-2 with TRBJ1-5; a possible D gene is TRBD1 (5 bases). The CDR3 totals 12 residues. Germline lookup yields CDR1 LGHNA and CDR2 YNFKEQ. V dropped 4 bases and J dropped 11 bases, with 12 bases sitting between them. This CDR3 reads CASSLRGGAQHF. CDR3 DNA sequence: TGTGCCAGCAGCCTGCGTGGGGGTGCCCAGCATTTT.

V and J are TRBV4-1 and TRBJ1-4; a possible D gene is TRBD1 (6 bases). The CDR3 contains 15 residues. V was cut by 0 bases and J by 8 bases, with 13 bases left in between. The germline gives CDR1 MGHRA, CDR2 YSYEKL. This chain's CDR3 is CASSQEAGVYEKLFF. Written as DNA, the CDR3 is TGCGCCAGCAGCCAAGAGGCAGGGGTCTACGAAAAACTGTTTTTT.

This clonotype was counted only a few times. The chain employs TRBV28 and TRBJ2-1, with D unclear. The V end lost 7 bases, the J end lost 8 bases, and 12 bases lay between the germline ends. CDR3 size: 12 residues. CDR1 MDHEN and CDR2 SYDVKM come from the germline V gene. This CDR3 reads CASTTGWDEQFF. In DNA form, the CDR3 reads TGTGCCAGCACTACTGGGTGGGATGAGCAGTTCTTC.

The rearrangement links TRBV3-1 to TRBJ2-1; 14 nucleotides match TRBD2. V gave up 4 bases and J gave up 7 bases; unmatched junction bases: 9. Germline CDR1 is LGHDT and CDR2 is YNNKEL (reference sequence). The CDR3 extends over 17 amino acids. This chain's CDR3 is CASSRIGLAGGRNEQFF. In nucleotides, the CDR3 is TGTGCCAGCAGCCGAATCGGACTAGCGGGGGGACGAAATGAGCAGTTCTTC.

The V and J genes are TRBV18 and TRBJ1-4; D possibly corresponds to TRBD1 (5 bases). This CDR3 has 15 amino acids. Trimming removed 4 bases at V and 5 bases at J, with 14 bases between. From germline, CDR1 is KGHSH and CDR2 LQKENI. The CDR3 loop is CASSQNKGRNEKLFF. DNA for the CDR3: TGTGCCAGCTCACAGAACAAGGGGAGGAATGAAAAACTGTTTTTT.

The chain joins TRBV5-6 to TRBJ1-6, with a possible D match to TRBD1 (6 bases). Germline V lookup: CDR1 SGHDT, CDR2 YYEEEE. Trimming took 0 bases from V and 10 from J, leaving 17 bases between them. The CDR3 has 16 residues. The CDR3 loop is CASSLDRRGRHSPLHF. The DNA for the CDR3 is TGTGCCAGCAGCTTGGATCGCAGGGGTAGGCACTCACCCCTCCACTTT.

The chain carries TRBV20-1 and TRBJ2-2, with a possible D match to TRBD1 (5 bases). Germline CDR1 is DFQATT and CDR2 is SNEGSKA (reference sequence). The CDR3 has 17 residues. Trimming removed 2 bases from V and 1 base from J, with 17 bases in between. This CDR3 is CSARPPDSQMNTGELFF. The CDR3 DNA is TGCAGTGCTAGACCTCCCGACAGCCAAATGAACACCGGGGAGCTGTTTTTT.

V usage is TRBV7-8 and J usage is TRBJ2-5, with D possibly TRBD1 on 6 matching bases. V was cut by 5 bases and J by 3 bases, with 7 bases left in between. Germline V gives CDR1 SGHVS, CDR2 FQNEAQ. The CDR3 has 12 residues. Here the CDR3 reads CASSAGEETQYF. CDR3 DNA: TGTGCCAGCAGCGCAGGGGAAGAGACCCAGTACTTC.

The V and J genes are TRBV15 and TRBJ2-5; the D gene is possibly TRBD1 (5 bases). The CDR3 runs to 16 residues. The V and J ends lost 4 bases and 2 bases respectively, with 17 bases between them. In germline, CDR1 is LNHNV, CDR2 YYDKDF (reference sequence). The CDR3 loop is CATSNLGQSLQETQYF. In nucleotides, the CDR3 is TGTGCCACCAGCAATCTGGGGCAGAGCCTACAAGAGACCCAGTACTTC.